A selection of T cell receptor beta chains follows, all from one sample in a study of blood T cells in healthy people across ages. Each CDR3 protein gets one entry after TCRdb re-called the 5' RACE reads with MiXCR. In the table there are about 1.1 million distinct CDR3 sequences, around two fifths of which are singletons. The specimen sequenced was blood. The receptors shown here come from a man aged 18 to 35 in good health. Both conserved end residues are part of each CDR3. Fields, in order: clone size, J gene, V gene, D gene, CDR3 protein, CDR3 DNA. A D gene is named only where the DNA matches it firmly. The listing skips clone size in some rows; elsewhere it reads once, few, many or a size class.

>many|TRBJ2-7|TRBV10-3|NA
CAISGGTIYEQYF
TGTGCCATCAGTGGCGGGACCATCTACGAGCAGTACTTC
>NA|TRBJ1-2|TRBV7-6|TRBD1
CASSAEPGQIYGYTF
TGTGCCAGCAGCGCGGAGCCGGGACAGATCTATGGCTACACCTTC
>NA|TRBJ2-7|TRBV27|NA
CASSLVWYNEQYF
TGTGCCAGCAGTTTAGTTTGGTACAATGAGCAGTACTTC
>few|TRBJ2-3|TRBV6-2/TRBV6-3|TRBD2
CASTLRRVGGLAESTDTQYF
TGTGCCAGCACCCTACGGCGAGTTGGGGGACTAGCGGAGTCCACAGATACGCAGTATTTT
>NA|TRBJ1-4|TRBV6-5|NA
CASSYGGRIDEKLFF
TGTGCCAGCAGTTATGGGGGACGGATAGATGAAAAACTGTTTTTT
>NA|TRBJ2-1|TRBV6-1|TRBD2
CASSRRTSGEARYNEQFF
TGTGCCAGCAGCCGACGGACTAGCGGGGAGGCCCGGTACAATGAGCAGTTCTTC
>few|TRBJ2-7|TRBV20-1|TRBD1
CSALRDSTYEQYF
TGCAGTGCTCTCCGGGACAGCACCTACGAGCAGTACTTC
>few|TRBJ2-2|TRBV12-3/TRBV12-4|NA
CASTLGGSKTGELFF
TGTGCCAGCACTTTAGGGGGGTCTAAAACCGGGGAGCTGTTTTTT
>few|TRBJ2-1|TRBV27|TRBD2
CASSPKRGAQGNEQFF
TGTGCCAGCAGTCCAAAGCGGGGGGCCCAGGGGAATGAGCAGTTCTTC
>NA|TRBJ1-1|TRBV6-6|NA
CASSYSISNTEAFF
TGTGCCAGCAGTTACTCGATTTCTAACACTGAAGCTTTCTTT
>NA|TRBJ2-3|TRBV12-3/TRBV12-4|TRBD2
CASSPGLAGGATDTQYF
TGTGCCAGCAGTCCAGGACTAGCGGGGGGCGCCACAGATACGCAGTATTTT
>few|TRBJ1-2|TRBV28|NA
CASSFWVLYGYTF
TGTGCCAGCAGTTTTTGGGTCCTCTATGGCTACACCTTC
>NA|TRBJ2-3|TRBV11-2|NA
CASSSIQTSTDTQYF
TGTGCCAGCAGCTCCATCCAAACTAGCACAGATACGCAGTATTTT
>many|TRBJ2-7|TRBV29-1|NA
CSVEDGRTYEQYF
TGCAGCGTTGAAGACGGTAGAACCTACGAGCAGTACTTC
>few|TRBJ2-4|TRBV6-2/TRBV6-3|NA
CASSPHSAKNIQYF
TGTGCCAGCAGTCCTCACTCGGCCAAAAACATTCAGTACTTC
>NA|TRBJ1-5|TRBV6-6|TRBD1
CASSYGDSYASQPQHF
TGTGCCAGCAGTTACGGGGACAGCTACGCCAGTCAGCCCCAGCATTTT
>NA|TRBJ2-7|TRBV10-3|NA
CAISGQSDEQYF
TGTGCCATCAGTGGGCAGAGCGACGAGCAGTACTTC
>NA|TRBJ2-1|TRBV7-8|NA
CASSSRPYNEQFF
TGTGCCAGCAGCTCAAGACCGTACAATGAGCAGTTCTTC
>NA|TRBJ2-7|TRBV3-1|NA
CASSHVGGSSYEQYF
TGTGCCAGCAGCCACGTGGGCGGAAGCTCCTACGAGCAGTACTTC
>few|TRBJ2-3|TRBV6-2/TRBV6-3|TRBD2
CASSFPLPAGVADTQYF
TGTGCCAGCAGTTTCCCGTTGCCAGCGGGGGTGGCAGATACGCAGTATTTT
>few|TRBJ2-7|TRBV7-2|NA
CASSLVGPDYEQYF
TGTGCCAGCAGCTTAGTGGGACCGGACTACGAGCAGTACTTC
>NA|TRBJ2-1|TRBV2|TRBD1
CASSETLRTGGNEQFF
TGTGCCAGCAGTGAAACCCTGAGGACAGGCGGCAATGAGCAGTTCTTC
>NA|TRBJ1-1|TRBV21-1|NA
CASSKEAGEMNTEAFF
TGTGCCAGCAGCAAAGAGGCAGGAGAGATGAACACTGAAGCTTTCTTT
>many|TRBJ2-4|TRBV12-3/TRBV12-4|NA
CASGRQPQYF
TGTGCCAGCGGAAGACAGCCGCAGTACTTC
>few|TRBJ2-7|TRBV13|TRBD2
CASSLRRQHGGVNYEQYF
TGTGCCAGCAGCTTACGTCGGCAACACGGGGGGGTGAACTACGAGCAGTACTTC
>NA|TRBJ2-7|TRBV20-1|TRBD1
CSARAGDRGYEQYF
TGCAGTGCTAGAGCGGGGGACAGGGGATACGAGCAGTACTTC
>many|TRBJ2-7|TRBV7-9|NA
CASSLAIREQYF
TGTGCCAGCAGCTTAGCAATTCGCGAGCAGTACTTC
>few|TRBJ1-2|TRBV2|NA
CASTGSDYGYTF
TGTGCCAGCACGGGCTCCGACTATGGCTACACCTTC
>few|TRBJ2-7|TRBV20-1|TRBD1
CSARLPGQGLGEQYF
TGCAGTGCTAGGCTCCCGGGACAGGGCCTAGGTGAGCAGTACTTC
>NA|TRBJ2-5|TRBV5-1|NA
CASSVASGETQYF
TGCGCCAGCAGCGTAGCTAGTGGAGAGACCCAGTACTTC
>NA|TRBJ2-7|TRBV20-1|NA
CSTRVSSPNERYF
TGCAGTACCAGGGTATCCAGCCCTAATGAGCGGTACTTC
>NA|TRBJ2-3|TRBV5-1|NA
CASSTASSRTDTQYF
TGCGCCAGCAGCACGGCAAGTAGCCGCACAGATACGCAGTATTTT
>NA|TRBJ2-7|TRBV11-2|NA
CASSLGPSSNEQYF
TGTGCCAGCAGCTTAGGCCCTAGCTCCAATGAGCAGTACTTC
>NA|TRBJ2-7|TRBV5-1|TRBD1
CASSPLGTAEQYF
TGCGCCAGCAGCCCCCTCGGGACAGCCGAGCAGTACTTC
>NA|TRBJ1-1|TRBV19|NA
CASSMYPGARTEAFF
TGTGCCAGTAGTATGTATCCGGGGGCGCGAACTGAAGCTTTCTTT
>few|TRBJ2-3|TRBV6-6|TRBD1
CASPFAAGTVLSDTQYF
TGTGCCAGCCCTTTTGCCGCCGGGACAGTTCTCTCAGATACGCAGTATTTT
>NA|TRBJ2-3|TRBV5-1|TRBD1
CASRQTGGWADTQYF
TGCGCCAGCAGACAAACAGGGGGATGGGCAGATACGCAGTATTTT
>NA|TRBJ2-5|TRBV7-2|NA
CASSLVWRNQETQYF
TGTGCCAGCAGCTTAGTATGGCGGAACCAAGAGACCCAGTACTTC
>NA|TRBJ1-4|TRBV7-2|NA
CASSERGGRDEKLFF
TGTGCCAGCAGCGAACGGGGGGGCAGGGATGAAAAACTGTTTTTT
>NA|TRBJ1-2|TRBV10-3|NA
CAIRVSTATNYGYTF
TGTGCCATCAGGGTTAGTACGGCTACTAACTATGGCTACACCTTC
>NA|TRBJ1-5|TRBV10-3|NA
CAIRRDTNQPQHF
TGTGCCATCAGGCGGGACACTAATCAGCCCCAGCATTTT
>NA|TRBJ1-1|TRBV29-1|TRBD1
CSGRDRGGNTEAFF
TGCAGCGGGCGAGACAGGGGAGGGAACACTGAAGCTTTCTTT
>NA|TRBJ1-2|TRBV12-5|TRBD1
CASGLPYDRDLYGYTF
TGTGCTAGTGGTTTGCCCTACGACAGGGACCTCTATGGCTACACCTTC
>NA|TRBJ1-2|TRBV20-1|NA
CSAPSGGTNYGYTF
TGCAGTGCGCCGAGTGGGGGAACTAACTATGGCTACACCTTC
>few|TRBJ2-3|TRBV7-2|NA
CASSLLGGAHFTDTQYF
TGTGCCAGCAGCTTATTGGGCGGGGCTCACTTTACAGATACGCAGTATTTT
>few|TRBJ2-5|TRBV5-1|NA
CASSLPQGTGVFNNEQYF
TGCGCCAGCAGCTTGCCGCAGGGAACGGGGGTCTTTAACAATGAGCAGTACTTC
>NA|TRBJ2-7|TRBV7-9|NA
CASRPGESYEQYF
TGTGCCAGCAGACCTGGGGAGTCCTACGAGCAGTACTTC
>NA|TRBJ2-7|TRBV7-2|NA
CASSSDREYEQYF
TGTGCCAGCAGCTCGGACCGGGAGTACGAGCAGTACTTC
>NA|TRBJ1-5|TRBV6-1|NA
CASSKDTPSNQPQHF
TGTGCCAGCAGTAAAGACACCCCTAGCAATCAGCCCCAGCATTTT
>NA|TRBJ1-6|TRBV7-2|NA
CASSSTGAVYSPLHF
TGTGCCAGCAGCTCAACGGGGGCAGTTTATTCACCCCTCCACTTT
>NA|TRBJ2-5|TRBV4-1|NA
CASSQVSRDPRFSQYF
TGCGCCAGCAGCCAGGTATCCCGGGACCCACGATTCTCCCAGTACTTC
>NA|TRBJ1-5|TRBV20-1|NA
CSARLDGHTYQPQHF
TGCAGTGCTAGACTAGACGGCCACACGTACCAGCCCCAGCATTTT
>NA|TRBJ2-5|TRBV7-9|NA
CASSSWGGFNEQYF
TGTGCCAGCAGCTCCTGGGGGGGCTTCAATGAGCAGTACTTC
>NA|TRBJ2-5|TRBV7-2|TRBD2
CASSLFPRGAQETQYF
TGTGCCAGCAGCTTATTCCCGCGGGGGGCTCAAGAGACCCAGTACTTC